This is a list of T cell receptor beta chains from one sample in a study of molecular identifiers for immune sequencing clone quantification. TCRdb fed the PCR reads into MiXCR, producing one record per CDR3 protein. Among about 630,000 distinct CDR3 sequences listed, 25% were seen once. What was sequenced was naive CD8+ T cells from blood, with Jurkat cell RNA spiked in. The receptors derive from a human donor in good health. Some libraries in this study had Jurkat cell RNA spiked in. Each CDR3 is given with its conserved first and last residue. The D gene is left open where the match is weak. Rows may omit the clone size; those that give it use once, few, many or a size class.

CDR3nt	CDR3aa	abundance	d_gene	v_gene	j_gene
TGTGCCTGGAGTGGACAGGGGGCGCGGTACACCGGGGAGCTGTTTTTT	CAWSGQGARYTGELFF	many	TRBD1	TRBV30	TRBJ2-2
TGTGCCAGCAGCCCCTCACAGGGGGCGATTGGAAACACCATATATTTT	CASSPSQGAIGNTIYF	few	TRBD1	TRBV7-2	TRBJ1-3
TGTGCCAGCAGTTCAATACCCCTTGGCGGCGACGAGCAGTACTTC	CASSSIPLGGDEQYF	many	NA	TRBV28	TRBJ2-7
TGCGCCAGCAGCTTGGAAGGTAGCGGGGTGTCAGATACGCAGTATTTT	CASSLEGSGVSDTQYF	NA	TRBD2	TRBV5-1	TRBJ2-3
TGTGCCAGCAGCTTAGAGGAGCGAGCGGTCTTTACCGAGCAGTACTTC	CASSLEERAVFTEQYF	many	NA	TRBV7-2	TRBJ2-7
TGTGCCAGCAGCTTAGAAGGATCTAGCACAGATACGCAGTATTTT	CASSLEGSSTDTQYF	many	NA	TRBV11-2	TRBJ2-3
TGCGCCAGTAACGTATCGGGGGGGCCTAGCACAGATACGCAGTATTTT	CASNVSGGPSTDTQYF	many	TRBD2	TRBV5-1	TRBJ2-3
TGTGCCAGCAGCGAGCGGGGCCTCCGCCATGAGCAGTTCTTC	CASSERGLRHEQFF	many	TRBD2	TRBV7-4	TRBJ2-1
TGTGCCAGCAGCTTGGTACCCGGTTGGGGGGCAGGGACTGAAGCTTTCTTT	CASSLVPGWGAGTEAFF	few	NA	TRBV11-2	TRBJ1-1
TGTGCCAGCAGCCCCTCGCTTTACGGGTCCTCTAACTATGGCTACACCTTC	CASSPSLYGSSNYGYTF	few	NA	TRBV7-9	TRBJ1-2
TGTGCCAGCAGCCCGGGACAGTACACCTACGAGCAGTGCTTC	CASSPGQYTYEQCF	NA	TRBD1	TRBV5-6	TRBJ2-7
TGTGCCAGAAGCGTCCCTACTATCGGAAGGAACAATGAGCAGTTCTTC	CARSVPTIGRNNEQFF	few	NA	TRBV5-3	TRBJ2-1
TGTGCCAGCAGCTTATTGGGAACTGGAAACACCATATATTTT	CASSLLGTGNTIYF	few	NA	TRBV13	TRBJ1-3
TGCGCCAGCAGCCAAGCAGCGGGAGGGCCCTACGAGCAGTACTTC	CASSQAAGGPYEQYF	NA	TRBD2	TRBV4-3	TRBJ2-7
TGTGCCAGTAGTATAGTCACGGGAGGCGAGACCCAGTACTTC	CASSIVTGGETQYF	few	TRBD2	TRBV19	TRBJ2-5
TGTGCCAGCAGTTCTGAGAATGCAGATACGCAGTATTTT	CASSSENADTQYF	many	NA	TRBV28	TRBJ2-3
TGCAGCGTGGGTGCAGGATCAACCTACGAGCAGTACTTC	CSVGAGSTYEQYF	few	NA	TRBV29-1	TRBJ2-7
TGTGCCAGCAGTTATCTCCGTCCCGGCACAGATACGCAGTATTTT	CASSYLRPGTDTQYF	many	NA	TRBV6-6	TRBJ2-3
TGTGCCAGCAGTTTGAACCTACTAGCAGATACGCAGTATTTT	CASSLNLLADTQYF	many	NA	TRBV6-2/TRBV6-3	TRBJ2-3
TGTGCCAGTAGTCCCCGGACGTTTTACGAGCAGTACTTC	CASSPRTFYEQYF	many	NA	TRBV6-1	TRBJ2-7
TGCGCCAGCAGCCCAGACCTACTAGCATCTACAGATACGCAGTATTTT	CASSPDLLASTDTQYF	NA	NA	TRBV4-1	TRBJ2-3
TGTGCCAGCAGTTTGATGGGAGGGTCGAAGAATGAGCAGTTCTTC	CASSLMGGSKNEQFF	many	TRBD2	TRBV28	TRBJ2-1
TGTGCCATCAGTGGAACCGGGACTAGCGGTGACTCTAGCACAGATACGCAGTATTTC	CAISGTGTSGDSSTDTQYF	NA	TRBD2	TRBV10-3	TRBJ2-3
TGTGCCAGCAGGGTAACAGGGGGCTGGGAAGCTTTCTTT	CASRVTGGWEAFF	many	TRBD1	TRBV6-6	TRBJ1-1
TGCGCCAGCAGCCCCCCGGGAGACAGCTCCTACGAGCAGTACTTC	CASSPPGDSSYEQYF	many	NA	TRBV5-1	TRBJ2-7
TGTGCCAGCAGCTTGTCTAGCGGGAACCTCTACAATGAGCAGTTCTTC	CASSLSSGNLYNEQFF	NA	TRBD2	TRBV11-2	TRBJ2-1
TGTGCCAGCAGTTACTCGAGGACACCCTACGAGCAGTACTTC	CASSYSRTPYEQYF	NA	NA	TRBV6-5	TRBJ2-7
TGTGCCAGCAGCGGTCACCAACCCGGGACAGGGTACACTGAAGCTTTCTTT	CASSGHQPGTGYTEAFF	NA	TRBD1	TRBV9	TRBJ1-1
TGTGCCAGCAGTTTAGCGATAGACTCTACCGGTGAGCAGTTCTTC	CASSLAIDSTGEQFF	many	NA	TRBV12-3/TRBV12-4	TRBJ2-1
TGCAGTGCTAGAGGGTTTGGCGGGGAGCAGTACTTC	CSARGFGGEQYF	many	NA	TRBV20-1	TRBJ2-7
TGTGCCAGCAGTTTGTATCCTAGCGGGTCCCCCTACGAGCAGTACTTC	CASSLYPSGSPYEQYF	few	TRBD2	TRBV27	TRBJ2-7
TGTGCCAGCAGCTTGGCCGGGTGGTGGGGAACCGTTGACACGCAGTATTTT	CASSLAGWWGTVDTQYF	few	NA	TRBV5-6	TRBJ2-3
TGTGCCTGGAGCGCCAGAAGGTTCTACGAGCAGTACTTC	CAWSARRFYEQYF	few	NA	TRBV30	TRBJ2-7
TGTGCCAGTAGTTGGTCGCGGGATACGCAGTATTTT	CASSWSRDTQYF	many	NA	TRBV19	TRBJ2-3
TGCAGCGTTTCGACAGGCGCGGGCGAGCAGTACTTC	CSVSTGAGEQYF	NA	NA	TRBV29-1	TRBJ2-7
TGTGCCAGCAGTTCGGGACACTTCTACGAGCAGTACTTC	CASSSGHFYEQYF	many	NA	TRBV6-2/TRBV6-3	TRBJ2-7